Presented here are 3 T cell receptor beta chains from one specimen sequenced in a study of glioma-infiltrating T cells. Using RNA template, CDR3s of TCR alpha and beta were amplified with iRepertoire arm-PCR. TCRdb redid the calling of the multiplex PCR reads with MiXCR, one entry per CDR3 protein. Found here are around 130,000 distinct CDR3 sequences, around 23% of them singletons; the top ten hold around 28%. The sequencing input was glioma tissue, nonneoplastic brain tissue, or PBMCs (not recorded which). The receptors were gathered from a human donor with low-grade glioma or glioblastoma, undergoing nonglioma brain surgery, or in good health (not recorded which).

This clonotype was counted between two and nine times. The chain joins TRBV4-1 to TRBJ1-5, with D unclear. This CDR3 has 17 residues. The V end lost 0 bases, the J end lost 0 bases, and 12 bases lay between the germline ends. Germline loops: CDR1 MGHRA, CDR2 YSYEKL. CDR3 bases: TGCGCCAGCAGCCAAGAGGGTACGGCCCTTAGCAATCAGCCCCAGCATTTT. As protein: CASSQEGTALSNQPQHF.

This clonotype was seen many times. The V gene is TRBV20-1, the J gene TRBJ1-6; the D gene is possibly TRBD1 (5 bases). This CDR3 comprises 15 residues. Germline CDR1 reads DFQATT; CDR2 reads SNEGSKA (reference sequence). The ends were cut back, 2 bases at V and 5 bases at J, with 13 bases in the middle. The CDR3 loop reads CSARPPGLNNSPLHF. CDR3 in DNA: TGCAGTGCTAGACCCCCGGGACTCAATAATTCACCCCTCCACTTT.

The CDR3 region has the DNA TGTGCCACCAGTGATTTAGCGGGATATGAGCAGTTCTTC. Its protein product is CATSDLAGYEQFF. J is TRBJ2-1 and V is TRBV24-1, with 7 bases lining up with TRBD2. This CDR3 is built from 13 residues. With 1 base clipped from V and 8 bases from J, the junction kept 1 base outside the gene matches. Looked up from germline, CDR1 is KGHDR and CDR2 is SFDVKD.